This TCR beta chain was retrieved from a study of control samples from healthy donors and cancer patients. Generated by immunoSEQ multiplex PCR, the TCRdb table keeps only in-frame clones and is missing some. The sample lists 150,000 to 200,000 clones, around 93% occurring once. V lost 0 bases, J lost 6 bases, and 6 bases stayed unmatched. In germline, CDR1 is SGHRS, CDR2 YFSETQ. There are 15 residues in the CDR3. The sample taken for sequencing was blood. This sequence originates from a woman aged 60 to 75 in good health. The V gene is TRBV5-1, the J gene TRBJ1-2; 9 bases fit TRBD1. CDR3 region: CASSLAGTGMDGYTF. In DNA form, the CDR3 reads TGCGCCAGCAGCTTGGCTGGGACAGGGATGGATGGCTACACCTTC. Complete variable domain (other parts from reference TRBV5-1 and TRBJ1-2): KAGVTQTPRYLIKTRGQQVTLSCSPISGHRSVSWYQQTPGQGLQFLFEYFSETQRNKGNFPGRFSGRQFSNSRSEMNVSTLELGDSALYLCASSLAGTGMDGYTFGSGTRLTVV.